The 25 T cell receptor beta chains in this list originate from one sample, sequenced in a study of early T cells in non-severe SARS-CoV-2 infection. TCRdb passed the 5' RACE reads through MiXCR, listing each CDR3 protein once. The table lists 85,000 to 90,000 distinct CDR3 sequences, less than 15% of them singletons. The sequenced material came from whole blood. Source of these receptors: an adult who was a healthcare worker with PCR-confirmed SARS-CoV-2 infection or an uninfected control (not recorded which).

A few counts support this clonotype. V gene TRBV3-1 combines with J gene TRBJ1-1, with D uncertain. Trimming removed 4 bases from V and 6 bases from J, with 9 bases in between. The CDR3 is made up of 12 amino acids. Germline loops: CDR1 LGHDT, CDR2 YNNKEL (reference sequence). The CDR3 loop reads CASSPPGSEAFF. The CDR3 DNA sequence: TGTGCCAGCAGCCCCCCCGGCTCTGAAGCTTTCTTT. Supplemented by reference TRBV3-1 and TRBJ1-1, the full variable domain reads DTAVSQTPKYLVTQMGNDKSIKCEQNLGHDTMYWYKQDSKKFLKIMFSYNNKELIINETVPNRFSPKSPDKAHLNLHINSLELGDSAVYFCASSPPGSEAFFGQGTRLTVV.

The V and J genes are TRBV12-3 or TRBV12-4 and TRBJ1-2; no clear D gene. The CDR3 loop spans 13 amino acids. Deletions cut 1 base from V and 7 bases from J, with 10 bases between. In nucleotides, the CDR3 is TGTGCCAGCAGTTTAGACATAATAGCTGGCTACACCTTC. This sequence encodes CASSLDIIAGYTF.

The genes are TRBV28 and TRBJ2-7; D not certain. CDR3 length equals 12 residues. V lost 1 base to trimming and J lost 4 bases, with 5 bases between them. In germline, CDR1 is MDHEN, CDR2 SYDVKM. The CDR3 nucleotides read TGTGCCAGCAGTTTATTAGTTTACGAGCAGTACTTC. Translated, it gives CASSLLVYEQYF.

The chain has TRBV28 and TRBJ2-3, with 7 positions matching TRBD1. Losses at the gene ends were 11 bases for V and 3 bases for J; bases not matched to a gene: 11. Per germline, CDR1 MDHEN and CDR2 SYDVKM. This CDR3 contains 14 residues. The CDR3 nucleotides are TGTGCCGGCATTGAAGGGGGCTGGACAGATACGCAGTATTTT. Its protein product is CAGIEGGWTDTQYF.

At least ten counts were recorded for this clonotype. The V call is TRBV29-1, the J call TRBJ2-1, with TRBD1 as a possible D gene (7 bases). Trimming took 2 bases from V and 0 from J, leaving 11 bases between them. The V gene's germline CDR1 is SQVTM and CDR2 ANQGSEA. This CDR3 is 15 amino acids long. CDR3 sequence reads: CSVETGEASYNEQFF. CDR3 in DNA: TGCAGCGTTGAAACAGGGGAGGCCTCCTACAATGAGCAGTTCTTC.

This clonotype was counted between two and nine times. The rearrangement joins TRBV6-6 to TRBJ1-5; D is possibly TRBD1 (6 bases). Trimming took 6 bases from V and 0 from J, leaving 12 bases between them. The CDR3 length is 15 residues. CDR1 MNHNY and CDR2 SVGAGI come from the germline V gene (reference sequence). The CDR3 reads CASSPQGSSNQPQHF. CDR3 sequence (DNA): TGTGCCAGCAGCCCACAGGGTTCTAGCAATCAGCCCCAGCATTTT.

V is TRBV7-9 and J is TRBJ1-3; no clear D gene. The CDR3 sequence is 12 residues long. Between the trimmed V and J ends, which lost 5 bases and 4 bases, there was a span of 6 bases. Germline CDR1 and CDR2: SEHNR and FQNEAQ (reference sequence). The CDR3 DNA follows: TGTGCCAGCAGCCCGGACGGAAACACCATATATTTT. As protein: CASSPDGNTIYF.

The V call is TRBV28, the J call TRBJ1-1; no definite D call. Germline CDR1 reads MDHEN; CDR2 reads SYDVKM. The CDR3 sequence is 11 residues long. V was shortened by 3 bases and J by 8 bases, with 7 bases between the two germline ends. Here the CDR3 reads CASSFLREAFF. The CDR3 nucleotides read TGTGCCAGCAGTTTTCTGCGGGAAGCTTTCTTT.

This clonotype has only a few counts. The rearrangement joins TRBV6-2 or TRBV6-3 to TRBJ2-4, with D maybe TRBD1 (5 bases). The CDR3 is 16 residues long. Germline assignment: CDR1 MNHEY and CDR2 SVGEGT. V was shortened by 2 bases and J by 1 base, with 12 bases between the two germline ends. The DNA for the CDR3 is TGTGCCAGCAGTTACAGGGGCGAAGGGGCCAAAAACATTCAGTACTTC. Its protein product is CASSYRGEGAKNIQYF.

The rearrangement links TRBV29-1 to TRBJ2-7; D may be TRBD2 (6 bases). There are 13 residues in the CDR3. Germline-derived CDR1 and CDR2 are SQVTM and ANQGSEA. V was clipped by 6 bases and J by 1 base, with 13 bases between them. Here the CDR3 reads CSVGIGGSYEQYF. The CDR3 DNA sequence: TGCAGCGTAGGAATCGGGGGTTCCTACGAGCAGTACTTC.

In its sample, this clonotype was seen many times. The chain is built from TRBV6-4 and TRBJ1-5; 7 bases match TRBD1. V shed 3 bases, J shed 5 bases, and the junction held 4 bases outside the gene matches. The CDR3 extends over 14 amino acids. Looked up from germline, CDR1 is MRHNA and CDR2 is SNTAGT. The CDR3 DNA sequence: TGTGCCAGCAGTGAGCAGGGGGGTGATCAGCCCCAGCATTTT. This codes for CASSEQGGDQPQHF.

A few counts support this clonotype. The chain links TRBV6-5 to TRBJ1-3, with D uncertain. Looked up from germline, CDR1 is MNHEY and CDR2 is SVGAGI. Trimming took 2 bases from V and 2 from J, leaving 10 bases between them. The CDR3 covers 15 residues. CDR3 residues: CASSYDGGTGNTIYF. The CDR3 DNA follows: TGTGCCAGCAGTTACGACGGCGGGACTGGAAACACCATATATTTT.

V usage is TRBV7-2 and J usage is TRBJ2-5, with D hard to call. The ends were cut back, 3 bases at V and 5 bases at J, with 7 bases in the middle. The germline CDR1 and CDR2 sequences are SGHTA and FQGNSA. This CDR3 contains 12 residues. The CDR3 DNA sequence: TGTGCCAGCAGCTTGTTGGGTGAGACCCAGTACTTC. Its translation is CASSLLGETQYF.

This chain connects TRBV7-2 to TRBJ2-3, with D perhaps matching TRBD2 (5 bases). The germline V gene has CDR1 SGHTA and CDR2 FQGNSA. V lost 2 bases to trimming and J lost 0 bases, with 9 bases between them. This CDR3 spans 15 amino acids. CDR3 bases: TGTGCCAGCAGCTTACAGCGGTCTAGCACAGATACGCAGTATTTT. Protein: CASSLQRSSTDTQYF.

The V gene is TRBV29-1, the J gene TRBJ1-5, with TRBD1 identical over 8 bases. Per germline, CDR1 SQVTM and CDR2 ANQGSEA. The V segment lost 6 bases and the J segment 3 bases; nucleotides outside the gene matches: 7. The CDR3 consists of 14 residues. Here the CDR3 DNA reads TGCAGCGTGAAACAGGGGGGACTCAATCAGCCCCAGCATTTT. Encoded protein: CSVKQGGLNQPQHF. Complete variable domain (other parts from reference TRBV29-1 and TRBJ1-5): SAVISQKPSRDICQRGTSLTIQCQVDSQVTMMFWYRQQPGQSLTLIATANQGSEATYESGFVIDKFPISRPNLTFSTLTVSNMSPEDSSIYLCSVKQGGLNQPQHFGDGTRLSIL.

The chain has TRBV29-1 and TRBJ2-7; 11 bases are shared with TRBD1. V lost 6 bases, J lost 7 bases, and 5 bases stayed unmatched. This CDR3 spans 12 amino acids. Germline V gives CDR1 SQVTM, CDR2 ANQGSEA. CDR3 in amino acids: CSVGQGAREQYF. The CDR3 DNA is TGCAGCGTCGGACAGGGGGCGCGTGAGCAGTACTTC.

This clonotype was detected ten times or more. J is TRBJ2-3 and V is TRBV2; TRBD1 matches at 9 bases. Germline lookup yields CDR1 SNHLY and CDR2 FYNNEI. The CDR3 extends over 14 amino acids. Losses at the gene ends were 5 bases for V and 3 bases for J; bases not matched to a gene: 3. CDR3 in amino acids: CASSRDRETDTQYF. In nucleotides, the CDR3 is TGTGCCAGCAGTCGGGACAGGGAGACAGATACGCAGTATTTT.

This chain joins TRBV29-1 and TRBJ1-4, with D uncertain. The V end lost 3 bases, the J end lost 8 bases, and 4 bases lay between the germline ends. Germline assignment: CDR1 SQVTM and CDR2 ANQGSEA. This CDR3 contains 10 residues. In DNA, the CDR3 is TGCAGCGTTGAGGGGGAAAAACTGTTTTTT. Encoded protein: CSVEGEKLFF.

This chain links TRBV29-1 with TRBJ2-3; 8 positions agree with TRBD1. Germline V lookup: CDR1 SQVTM, CDR2 ANQGSEA. The J segment lost 7 bases and the V segment lost 6 bases, leaving 15 bases of the junction unmatched. The CDR3 contains 15 residues. This chain's CDR3 is CSVRSTGAPTNTQYF. As DNA, the CDR3 is TGCAGCGTCAGGTCGACAGGGGCCCCCACTAATACGCAGTATTTT.

This clonotype was counted a few times. V and J are TRBV27 and TRBJ2-7; TRBD2 aligns across 9 bases. V trimming: 3 bases; J trimming: 5 bases; junction bases outside the gene matches: 5. The CDR3 runs to 14 residues. Germline V CDR1 and CDR2: MNHEY, SMNVEV (reference sequence). This CDR3 is CASSFAGGPDEQYF. CDR3 DNA sequence: TGTGCCAGCAGTTTCGCGGGGGGGCCGGACGAGCAGTACTTC.

This clonotype turned up a few times. The chain recombines TRBV12-3 or TRBV12-4 with TRBJ2-3; 8 positions agree with TRBD1. The CDR3 extends over 14 amino acids. The ends lost 3 bases at V and 9 bases at J; junction bases unmatched: 8. CDR3 protein: CASSLERQGATQYF. The CDR3 DNA reads as TGTGCCAGCAGTTTGGAGCGGCAGGGGGCGACGCAGTATTTT.

V usage is TRBV29-1 and J usage is TRBJ1-1, with D unresolved. The V gene's germline CDR1 is SQVTM and CDR2 ANQGSEA. Trimming removed 4 bases at V and 4 bases at J, with 4 bases between. CDR3 size: 10 residues. CDR3 in amino acids: CSVGATEAFF. DNA for the CDR3: TGCAGCGTTGGGGCCACTGAAGCTTTCTTT.

This clonotype has more than one count but fewer than ten. J is TRBJ2-1 and V is TRBV4-2; D not certain. With 1 base removed from V and 5 bases from J, the gap between germline ends came to 3 bases. Looked up from germline, CDR1 is LGHNA and CDR2 is YNFKEQ. The length of the CDR3 is 12 residues. CDR3 DNA sequence: TGTGCCAGCAGCCAAGTAAACAATGAGCAGTTCTTC. It yields the protein CASSQVNNEQFF.

This chain joins TRBV10-1 and TRBJ1-1; D not certain. This CDR3 has 14 amino acids. Germline CDR1 and CDR2: WNHNN and SYGVQD (reference sequence). V lost 0 bases to trimming and J lost 1 base, with 6 bases between them. CDR3 coding DNA: TGCGCCAGCAGTGAGTCGAGAAGGAACACTGAAGCTTTCTTT. Translation gives CASSESRRNTEAFF.

This clonotype occurred a few times. The V gene is TRBV7-2, the J gene TRBJ2-7; 10 bases align to TRBD2. V shed 5 bases, J shed 5 bases, and the junction held 9 bases outside the gene matches. Germline V CDR1 and CDR2: SGHTA, FQGNSA. CDR3 length equals 15 residues. The CDR3 DNA follows: TGTGCCAGCAGCCCCTTAGGAAGCGGGGGGGACGAGCAGTACTTC. As protein: CASSPLGSGGDEQYF.